This T cell receptor beta chain stems from a study of cytomegalovirus exposure and HLA in healthy donors (dated by TCRdb to 2016 to 2017). Describing the broader study: An earlier analysis of several hundred of the donors reported approximately 260 Gb of sequence data and approximately 120 million unique TCR beta sequences obtained from around 180 million T cells. About 280 gigabases of sequencing data and roughly 81 million unique TCR sequences made up an early release that covered roughly 670 HLA-typed donors. The genetic ancestry cluster associated with self-reported Caucasian donors included 65% to 90% of the 398 genotyped donors. The aim of the study was to test whether cataloging public T cell receptors could identify signatures of past pathogen exposure. The study profiled the T cell repertoires of approximately 700 subjects by immunosequencing and related them to cytomegalovirus serostatus. Along with the roughly 670-subject first cohort, a separate validation cohort of about 110 different subjects was used. The study combined high-throughput TCR immunosequencing, statistical association of individual TCRs with disease status, and machine learning to predict cytomegalovirus infection status. A later analysis re-examined previously published TCR beta repertoires from roughly 720 donors and added high-resolution HLA genotyping to investigate patterns of TCR occurrence. Rather than drawing on any new phenotypic data, the later analysis identified candidate immune exposures from TCR beta sequences and the way those sequences occurred across donors. To decide whether each TCR beta V gene segment behaved as functional or pseudogenic, an earlier analysis of some 600 of the donors relied on high-throughput TCR beta sequencing. Donor age, sex, ethnicity and CMV serostatus were collected together with the repertoire data. A later genetic analysis took genome-wide SNP genotypes for about 55% of the roughly 700 donors and used that subset as a discovery cohort. All discovery cohort repertoires had been generated on a single sequencing platform. HLA typing covered class I and class II loci at four-digit resolution. Typing coverage differed by locus: A, B, C, DRB1 and DQB1 were typed in roughly 629-640 donors, DQA1 in roughly 500, DPA1 in some 570, and DPB1 in around 490. Several DR-DQ haplotypes were handled as single units for association and clustering, since linkage in the cohort was strong. Among some 400 genotyped donors of the cohort, an average of about 240,000 unique TCR beta nucleotide sequences was sequenced per donor, of which about 18% were non-productive.

A remark on this clone: Its target antigen remains unknown. There are no base qualities to consult, and no much larger clone falls within one base.

Germline trimming amounts to 3 bases on V and 15 bases on J, with 10 as the count of junction bases outside the gene matches. CDR1 SGHAT and CDR2 FQNNGV are derived from the germline V gene. The CDR3 runs 13 residues from the cysteine to the phenylalanine. The read is trimmed to its CDR3 DNA, 39 bases read in frame from base 1. Library preparation used the immunoSEQ multiplex PCR assay. A mixture of 60 forward primers for TCR Vbeta segments and 13 reverse primers for TCR Jbeta segments was used in the multiplex PCR. Amplification of the CDR3 region of rearranged TCR beta genes was performed with a multiplex PCR assay on genomic DNA. On the Illumina HiSeq System, the amplified TCR beta libraries were sequenced as 87-base-pair reads. The authors' pipeline ran thus. In a later analysis, tens of millions of unique TCR beta chains were counted across the roughly 670 repertoires, and roughly 11 million of these chains were shared by at least two donors. Raw reads were error-corrected and collapsed into unique sequences with a nearest-neighbor algorithm that merged closely related sequences to remove PCR and sequencing errors. Alignment of CDR3 sequences to IMGT reference sequences was used to assign V, D and J gene segments. For a sequence to be retained, a match of at least six nucleotides was required to both a V gene segment and a J gene segment. A rearrangement counted as productive if the CDR3 had no stop codons and remained in frame with V and J, and every other rearrangement counted as non-productive. CDR3 was defined according to IMGT convention as the region running from the second conserved V-encoded cysteine to the conserved J-encoded phenylalanine. The earlier analysis of some 600 of the donors excluded sequences that lacked an unambiguous match to a single V gene segment. An earlier analysis of fewer than 750 of the donors classified V segments as functional when productive rearrangements were above 56.7% and as segregating when the standard deviation between donors was above 5%. A statistical classification framework was built for diagnosing cytomegalovirus status from the catalog of TCR beta chain sequences. V and J gene assignment, in a later analysis, came from comparing TCR nucleotide sequences with IMGT/GENE-DB human TR gene sequences. Using the TCRdist pipeline, a later analysis assigned CDR3 sequences along with most-parsimonious VDJ recombination scenarios. In a later analysis, each TCR beta chain was defined by its CDR3 amino acid sequence together with its V-gene family, and reads lacking a unique V-gene family were excluded. As a way to deal with suspected cross-contamination and a sequencing artifact, a later analysis dropped approximately 570 nucleotide sequences that were highly shared and had low generation probability. In a later analysis, a clonal expansion index for each public chain was calculated from normalized within-repertoire ranks of inferred template counts. A later analysis computed generation probabilities with a VDJ recombination model fitted to out-of-frame rearrangements, and checked the results against IGoR. Hypergeometric tests were used in a later analysis to score TCR-TCR, TCR-HLA and TCR-CMV co-occurrence, with a repertoire-size bias correction applied to the TCR pairs. To estimate false discovery rates, a later analysis permuted the HLA or CMV assignments 20 times. A later analysis grouped co-occurring TCRs with DBSCAN, adding TCRdist sequence similarity when clustering within HLA-allele-positive subsets. Repertoires with fewer than 30,000 or more than 120,000 public chains, plus five repertoires with anomalous nucleotide sharing, were excluded from co-occurrence clustering. Here the immuneACCESS table is served through TCRdb, limited to in-frame sequences with V and J called. Missing clones are a known gap in these copies; in checked studies unresolved V genes cover under half, and the rest lacks a known reason. The DNA was the basis for D and trimming; V, J and clone size are from that table. The sample includes about 140,000 clones, with about three quarters observed a single time. The top ten clonotypes cover around 1.5% of the sample.

Study-wide conclusions, independent of this receptor: In a later analysis, TCR association rates were found to vary across HLA loci, with the most associated TCRs seen for DRB1 alleles and the fewest for HLA-C alleles. Strong co-occurrence of HLA alleles, especially DR and DQ, made assigning TCR associations to individual alleles difficult. CMV serostatus was the only immune exposure information available for the cohort. In vitro tests confirmed that a few of the cytomegalovirus-associated TCR beta chains recognize cytomegalovirus antigens. In the study, some 180 TCR beta chains were listed as associated with cytomegalovirus. V-gene and J-gene trimming of TCR beta chains was associated with a missense DCLRE1C variant in a later genetic analysis, and the association was replicated in an independent cohort. A later analysis reported that several top co-occurrence clusters appeared linked to parvovirus B19, influenza, CMV and Epstein-Barr virus. Some IMGT-functional V segments, including TRBV6-2 and TRBV6-3, could not be told apart with the 87-base-pair reads, so those segments were excluded. A later analysis found that HLA-associated TCR beta chains were more clonally expanded and had lower generation probabilities than equally common non-associated chains. A further reported finding was that TCR beta sequences accurately predicted the HLA-A and HLA-B alleles for most subjects in the first cohort. Only TCR beta chains were sequenced in this cohort, and the absence of alpha or paired-chain data limited detectable features. According to the authors, the approach could potentially be generalized to other disease states and immunological phenotypes. Correlated functional status among segregating V segments might reflect linkage disequilibrium, but an unknown experimental factor could not be ruled out. In a later analysis, most CMV-associated TCR beta chains were found to appear HLA-restricted, with HLA associations seemingly driven largely by CMV exposure. Specific HLA alleles were associated with over 15,000 TCR beta sequences at a false discovery rate of 0.05 in a later analysis. In both the original and validation cohorts, the classifier was reported to diagnose cytomegalovirus status with high specificity and sensitivity. Because HLA typing was unavailable for some donors at each locus, only the typed subset was used in association tests. Seventeen rarely observed V segments, including chromosome 9 orphons, were excluded from the earlier analysis of approximately 600 of the donors because counts were too low. Broadly in line with IMGT annotations, most TCR beta V segments showed up in productive rearrangements about 87% or about 30% of the time in an earlier analysis of around 550 of the donors. A group of highly shared sequence variants was considered likely to be a technical artifact of the sequencing pipeline. Most TCR sequences were seen in very few donors, while some public TCRs were found in many individuals. Sequencing depth was assumed to be roughly uniform across donors in the presence/absence analyses, though that assumption may not hold. A later genetic analysis reported fewer N-insertions in productive TCRs among donors in an Asian-associated ancestry cluster than the roughly 700-donor mean.

The cohort was made up of roughly 670 healthy bone marrow donors. Cohort members were all nominally healthy when sampled, although unrecorded immune exposures were likely present. The donor was CMV seronegative and was included in the group of about 400 seronegative cohort members. A peripheral blood sample was collected from each donor, and TCR beta sequencing was performed on peripheral blood mononuclear cells. Genomic DNA was extracted from the blood cell samples with the Qiagen DNeasy Blood Extraction Kit. The V gene is TRBV11-2 and the J gene is TRBJ2-1, and TRBD1 matches 8 of the central bases. The specimen was PBMCs. The TCR comes from a female donor in good health and CMV-seronegative. The sequenced DNA is TGTGCCAGCAGCTTGCGAGAAGACAGGGGAAGGTTCTTC. This is translated as CASSLREDRGRFF.